Below, 21 T cell receptor beta chains from the same sample are listed, as sequenced in a study of blood T cells in healthy people across ages. PCR was performed a second time for about 7 to 12 cycles using a sample-barcoded 5' primer and a J-beta primer mix. TCRdb used MiXCR to reprocess the 5' RACE reads, holding one entry per CDR3 protein. Of over a million distinct CDR3 sequences in the sample, 42% are singletons; the top ten hold approximately 7.9%. The material sequenced was blood. The origin of the receptors is a woman in her late teens or twenties in good health.

As for this clonotype: Germline and junction disagree at one end, which may indicate a read error. The chain joins TRBV27 to TRBJ2-5; D may be TRBD2 (5 bases). The V gene's germline CDR1 is MNHEY and CDR2 SMNVEV (reference sequence). The CDR3 extends over 14 amino acids. CDR3 bases: TGTGCCAGCAGTTTATCGTCGGGAACCTACGAGCAGTGCTTC. The encoded protein is CASSLSSGTYEQCF.

This chain links TRBV10-3 with TRBJ2-7; D call uncertain. Per germline, CDR1 ENHRY and CDR2 SYGVKD. The CDR3 is made up of 12 amino acids. V shed 2 bases and J shed 10 bases, with 12 bases lying between them. The CDR3 region is CAISEAALGQYF. CDR3 nucleotide sequence: TGTGCCATCAGTGAGGCGGCCTTGGGCCAGTACTTC.

This clonotype appeared once. This chain uses TRBV19 with TRBJ1-2, with 7 bases lining up with TRBD1. Germline V gene lookup returns CDR1 LNHDA and CDR2 SQIVND (reference sequence). This CDR3 is 14 amino acids long. Trimming took 7 bases from V and 4 from J; bases not matched to a gene: 9. The CDR3 DNA is TGTGCCAGTACCTGGGACAGAATCGCCTATGGCTACACCTTC. As protein: CASTWDRIAYGYTF.

This clonotype came up a few times. This CDR3 reads CASSPPGTEEKLFF. CDR3 DNA: TGTGCCAGCAGCCCCCCGGGGACAGAGGAAAAACTGTTTTTT. This chain links TRBV7-8 with TRBJ1-4; 7 nucleotides match TRBD1. V lost 5 bases, J lost 8 bases, and 8 bases stayed unmatched. The length of the CDR3 is 14 residues. Germline loops: CDR1 SGHVS, CDR2 FQNEAQ. The full variable domain, with the rest looked up from reference TRBV7-8 and TRBJ1-4, is GAGVSQSPRYKVAKRGQDVALRCDPISGHVSLFWYQQALGQGPEFLTYFQNEAQLDKSGLPSDRFFAERPEGSVSTLKIQRTQQEDSAVYLCASSPPGTEEKLFFGSGTQLSVL.

The genes are TRBV7-8 and TRBJ1-2, with D perhaps TRBD1 (5 bases). The CDR3 has 16 amino acids. Trimming took off 3 bases at V and 2 bases at J, with 16 bases between the two ends. Germline V CDR1 and CDR2: SGHVS, FQNEAQ. CDR3 sequence reads: CASSLGPFHTNYGYTF. CDR3 DNA sequence: TGTGCCAGCAGCTTGGGACCCTTCCACACCAACTATGGCTACACCTTC.

Many counts were recorded for this clonotype. The gene calls are TRBV19 and TRBJ2-7, with 9 bases lining up with TRBD2. The germline gives CDR1 LNHDA, CDR2 SQIVND (reference sequence). The V gene end was trimmed by 2 bases and the J gene end by 6 bases; junction bases not matched to a gene: 8. The CDR3 totals 15 residues. In DNA, the CDR3 is TGTGCCAGTAGTATATCGGCGGGAGGGCCGTCCGAGCAGTACTTC. Translated: CASSISAGGPSEQYF.

The V call is TRBV27, the J call TRBJ2-3, with TRBD1 matching over 10 bases. With V trimmed by 0 bases and J by 2 bases, 11 bases remained unmatched. The CDR3 runs to 19 residues. Germline-derived CDR1 and CDR2 are MNHEY and SMNVEV (reference sequence). The CDR3 nucleotides read TGTGCCAGCAGTTTATCTCGGTTTAGGGACAGGGGCCTCACAGATACGCAGTATTTT. Translation gives CASSLSRFRDRGLTDTQYF.

The genes are TRBV5-6 and TRBJ2-3; TRBD2 agrees at 7 bases. This CDR3 comprises 16 residues. Per the germline V gene, CDR1 is SGHDT and CDR2 is YYEEEE. The V gene end was trimmed by 0 bases and the J gene end by 5 bases; junction bases not matched to a gene: 9. CDR3 residues: CASSLGAGAREDTQYF. The CDR3 region has the DNA TGTGCCAGCAGCTTGGGGGCGGGAGCTCGGGAAGATACGCAGTATTTT.

The chain couples TRBV20-1 to TRBJ2-5; 11 bases map to TRBD2. From germline, CDR1 is DFQATT and CDR2 SNEGSKA (reference sequence). Unmatched junction bases numbered 4, after V lost 3 bases and J lost 1 base. The CDR3 totals 15 residues. The CDR3 DNA reads as TGCAGTGCTAGGAGCCTAGCGGGGGGCCAAGAGACCCAGTACTTC. It codes for CSARSLAGGQETQYF.

V gene TRBV19 combines with J gene TRBJ1-1; no clear D gene. The V gene's germline CDR1 is LNHDA and CDR2 SQIVND (reference sequence). There are 15 residues in the CDR3. The V end lost 0 bases, the J end lost 0 bases, and 8 bases lay between the germline ends. This CDR3 is CASSIELRMNTEAFF. Here the CDR3 DNA reads TGTGCCAGTAGTATAGAACTGCGCATGAACACTGAAGCTTTCTTT.

Only a few counts were recorded for this clonotype. This rearrangement joins TRBV20-1 to TRBJ1-2, with 8 bases identical to TRBD1. Germline V gives CDR1 DFQATT, CDR2 SNEGSKA (reference sequence). There are 13 residues in the CDR3. V lost 3 bases, J lost 7 bases, and 7 bases stayed unmatched. The chain's CDR3 is CSARSQGDSGYTF. CDR3 DNA: TGCAGTGCTAGGTCACAGGGGGATAGTGGCTACACCTTC.

This rearrangement joins TRBV9 to TRBJ2-5; the match to TRBD2 covers 13 bases. The J segment lost 1 base and the V segment lost 3 bases, leaving 3 bases of the junction unmatched. CDR3 length: 16 amino acids. Per the germline V gene, CDR1 is SGDLS and CDR2 is YYNGEE. The CDR3 DNA follows: TGTGCCAGCAGCGCTAGGACTAGCGGGGGCCAAGAGACCCAGTACTTC. Translating it yields CASSARTSGGQETQYF.

The chain employs TRBV20-1 and TRBJ2-3; D ambiguous. Trimming pared 6 bases from V and 4 bases from J, leaving 8 bases between. Germline lookup yields CDR1 DFQATT and CDR2 SNEGSKA (reference sequence). The CDR3 is 11 residues long. CDR3 DNA: TGCAGTGCCCTACGAGCAGATACGCAGTATTTT. Encoded protein: CSALRADTQYF.

This clonotype showed up just once. The chain carries TRBV20-1 and TRBJ2-3; 11 bases map to TRBD2. The ends lost 0 bases at V and 0 bases at J; junction bases unmatched: 5. Germline V gene data show CDR1 as DFQATT and CDR2 as SNEGSKA (reference sequence). The CDR3 is 17 amino acids. CDR3 DNA sequence: TGCAGTGCTAGAGATTCTAGCGGGGGGCCTAGCACAGATACGCAGTATTTT. The encoded protein is CSARDSSGGPSTDTQYF.

This clonotype was seen a handful of times. The genes are TRBV5-5 and TRBJ1-2, with D perhaps matching TRBD1 (5 bases). Germline V gene lookup returns CDR1 SGHKS and CDR2 YYEKEE (reference sequence). The CDR3 is made up of 14 amino acids. The V and J ends lost 2 bases and 2 bases respectively, with 10 bases between them. The CDR3 region is CASSLGTQNYGYTF. The DNA of the CDR3 is TGTGCCAGCAGCTTAGGGACCCAGAACTATGGCTACACCTTC.

The CDR3: CASSYSMAGGPYEQYF. CDR3 DNA sequence: TGTGCCAGCAGTTACTCGATGGCGGGGGGGCCTTACGAGCAGTACTTC. The rearrangement uses TRBV6-6 and TRBJ2-7; TRBD2 matches 9 bases. V trimming: 0 bases; J trimming: 4 bases; junction bases outside the gene matches: 7. This CDR3 is built from 16 residues. Germline CDR1 and CDR2: MNHNY and SVGAGI (reference sequence).

The chain combines TRBV14 with TRBJ2-1; 9 bases fit TRBD2. Per germline, CDR1 SGHDN and CDR2 FVKESK. With 2 bases clipped from V and 0 bases from J, the junction kept 17 bases outside the gene matches. The CDR3 consists of 21 residues. CDR3 in DNA: TGTGCCAGCAGCCAAACCTGGGGACAGTTTTCTAGCGGGACCTCCTACAATGAGCAGTTCTTC. Translated: CASSQTWGQFSSGTSYNEQFF.

The chain couples TRBV7-2 to TRBJ2-7; possible D gene TRBD1, 6 bases. The CDR3 runs to 14 residues. Trimming stripped 5 bases from V and 7 bases from J, with 18 bases between. Germline values: CDR1 SGHTA, CDR2 FQGNSA. DNA of the CDR3: TGTGCCAGCAGCACAGGGCCGATAGATGGTGAGCAGTACTTC. As protein: CASSTGPIDGEQYF.

CDR3 sequence reads: CASLWANTEAFF. The CDR3 bases are TGTGCCAGCCTATGGGCGAACACTGAAGCTTTCTTT. The V call is TRBV6-1, the J call TRBJ1-1; D gene uncertain. V lost 8 bases, J lost 1 base, and 8 bases lay in between. CDR1 is MNHNS and CDR2 is SASEGT in the germline V gene. CDR3 size: 12 residues.

The J gene is TRBJ2-3, the V gene TRBV7-9; TRBD1 agrees at 9 bases. The CDR3 is made up of 14 amino acids. V shed 5 bases, J shed 5 bases, and the junction held 5 bases outside the gene matches. CDR1 and CDR2 (germline): SEHNR, FQNEAQ (reference sequence). Written as DNA, the CDR3 is TGTGCCAGCAGCCAGCGGGACAGGGAAGATACGCAGTATTTT. It codes for CASSQRDREDTQYF.

The J gene is TRBJ2-7, the V gene TRBV18; no definite D call. In germline, CDR1 is KGHSH, CDR2 LQKENI. This CDR3 spans 13 amino acids. V was pared by 2 bases and J by 5 bases, with 10 bases between. CDR3 in DNA: TGTGCCAGCTCACCAGATATCTTAAACGAGCAGTACTTC. Translation: CASSPDILNEQYF.